This T cell receptor (beta chain) stems from a study of T cells after yellow fever vaccination. Turning to the study itself: Libraries from low-cell-number fractions were prepared with the SMART-Seq v4 Ultra Low Input RNA kit. General observations from the study: Post-booster reappearance was seen for most primary-vaccination clones (about 96% CD4, 75% to 90% CD8). A weaker but faster secondary response was observed, peaking on day 5 versus 15. Only a minor proportion of clonotypes was detected across both CD4 and CD8 compartments.

MiXCR, applied by TCRdb to the 5' RACE reads, yields one record per CDR3 protein. The repertoire holds a few hundred thousand distinct CDR3 sequences, roughly 6.8% seen once, with 0.8% to 1.2% in the top ten. The CDR3 totals 14 residues. Germline CDR1 and CDR2: SGHRS and YFSETQ. V was clipped by 1 base and J by 7 bases, with 11 bases between them. For this clonotype: Antigen: not known.

The sequences come from CD4+ T cells sorted from PBMCs, collected on the day of the yellow fever booster vaccination. The chain combines TRBV5-1 with TRBJ2-2, with D unclear. This clonotype originated in a man under 40 who received the YFV17D yellow fever vaccine. CDR3 DNA: TGCGCCAGCAGCTTGAACGAGGTGCTCGGGGAGCTGTTTTTT. Translated, it gives CASSLNEVLGELFF.